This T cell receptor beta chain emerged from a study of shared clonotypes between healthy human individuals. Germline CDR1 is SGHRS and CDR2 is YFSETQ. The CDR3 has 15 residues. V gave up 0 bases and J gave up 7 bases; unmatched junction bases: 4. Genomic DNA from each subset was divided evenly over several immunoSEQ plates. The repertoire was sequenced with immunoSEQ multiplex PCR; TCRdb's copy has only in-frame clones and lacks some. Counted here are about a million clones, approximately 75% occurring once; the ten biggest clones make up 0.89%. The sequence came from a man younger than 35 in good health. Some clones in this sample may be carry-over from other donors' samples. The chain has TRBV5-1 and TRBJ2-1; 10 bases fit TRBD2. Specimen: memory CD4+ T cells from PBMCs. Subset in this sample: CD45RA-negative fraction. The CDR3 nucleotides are TGCGCCAGCAGCTTGGAACTAGCGGGGTGGAATGAGCAGTTCTTC. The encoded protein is CASSLELAGWNEQFF.